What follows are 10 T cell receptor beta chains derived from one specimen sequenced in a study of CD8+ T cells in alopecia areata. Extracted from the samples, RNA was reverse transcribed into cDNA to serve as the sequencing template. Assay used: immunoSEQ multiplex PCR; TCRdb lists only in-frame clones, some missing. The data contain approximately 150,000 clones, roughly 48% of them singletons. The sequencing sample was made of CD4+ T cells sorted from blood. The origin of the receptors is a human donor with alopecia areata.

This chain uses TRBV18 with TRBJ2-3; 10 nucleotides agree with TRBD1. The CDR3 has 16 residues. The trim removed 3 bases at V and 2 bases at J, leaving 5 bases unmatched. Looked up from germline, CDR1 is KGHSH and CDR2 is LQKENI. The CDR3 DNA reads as TGTGCCAGCTCACCCGGGACAGGGGTCCTCACAGATACGCAGTATTTT. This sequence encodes CASSPGTGVLTDTQYF. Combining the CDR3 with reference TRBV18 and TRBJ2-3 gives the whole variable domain NAGVMQNPRHLVRRRGQEARLRCSPMKGHSHVYWYRQLPEEGLKFMVYLQKENIIDESGMPKERFSAEFPKEGPSILRIQQVVRGDSAAYFCASSPGTGVLTDTQYFGPGTRLTVL.

The CDR3 region has the DNA TGTGCCAGCAGTGTGCAGGGGGCGGCTGGCTACACCTTC. Its protein is CASSVQGAAGYTF. The rearrangement uses TRBV28 and TRBJ1-2; 8 nucleotides match TRBD1. There are 13 residues in the CDR3. J gave up 7 bases and V 5 bases, and 6 bases lay outside the gene matches. Germline V gives CDR1 MDHEN, CDR2 SYDVKM.

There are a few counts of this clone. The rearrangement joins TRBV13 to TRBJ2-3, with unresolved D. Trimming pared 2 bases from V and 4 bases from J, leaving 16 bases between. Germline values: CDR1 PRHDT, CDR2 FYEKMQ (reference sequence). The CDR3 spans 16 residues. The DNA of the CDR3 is TGTGCCAGCAGCTTAAGGACGCCTGCCCCCCCAGATACGCAGTATTTT. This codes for CASSLRTPAPPDTQYF.

CDR3 DNA: TGTGCCAGCCAAACAGCGAACACCGGGGAGCTGTTTTTT. This sequence encodes CASQTANTGELFF. The rearrangement uses TRBV27 and TRBJ2-2; no firm D call. Germline V CDR1 and CDR2: MNHEY, SMNVEV (reference sequence). This CDR3 contains 13 residues. V gave up 8 bases and J gave up 0 bases, with 7 bases separating them.

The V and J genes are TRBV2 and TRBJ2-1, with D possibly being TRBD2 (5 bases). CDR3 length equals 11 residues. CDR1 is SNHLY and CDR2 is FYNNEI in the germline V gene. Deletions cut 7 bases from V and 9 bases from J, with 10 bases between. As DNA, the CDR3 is TGTGCCAGCAAAGGAGGAGGTGAGCAGTTCTTC. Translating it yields CASKGGGEQFF. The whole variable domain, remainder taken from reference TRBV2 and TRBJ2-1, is EPEVTQTPSHQVTQMGQEVILRCVPISNHLYFYWYRQILGQKVEFLVSFYNNEISEKSEIFDDQFSVERPDGSNFTLKIRSTKLEDSAMYFCASKGGGEQFFGPGTRLTVL.

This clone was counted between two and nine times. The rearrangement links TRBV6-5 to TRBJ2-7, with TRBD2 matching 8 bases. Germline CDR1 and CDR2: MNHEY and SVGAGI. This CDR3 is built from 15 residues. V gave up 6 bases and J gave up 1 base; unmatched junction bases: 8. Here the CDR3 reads CASSSFSGTSYEQYF. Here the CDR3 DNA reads TGTGCCAGCAGCTCCTTTAGCGGGACATCCTACGAGCAGTACTTC.

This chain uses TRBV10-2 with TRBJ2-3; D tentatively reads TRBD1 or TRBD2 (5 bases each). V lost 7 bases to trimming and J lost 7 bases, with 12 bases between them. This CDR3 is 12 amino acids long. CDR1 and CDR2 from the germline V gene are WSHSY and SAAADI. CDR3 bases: TGCGCCAGCACCCCGGGGCCGAATACGCAGTATTTT. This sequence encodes CASTPGPNTQYF.

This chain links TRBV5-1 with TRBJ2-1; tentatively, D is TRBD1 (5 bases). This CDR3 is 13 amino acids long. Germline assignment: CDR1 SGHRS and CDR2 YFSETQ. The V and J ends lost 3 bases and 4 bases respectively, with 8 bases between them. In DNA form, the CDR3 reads TGCGCCAGCAGCTCCGACAGTTACAATGAGCAGTTCTTC. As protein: CASSSDSYNEQFF.

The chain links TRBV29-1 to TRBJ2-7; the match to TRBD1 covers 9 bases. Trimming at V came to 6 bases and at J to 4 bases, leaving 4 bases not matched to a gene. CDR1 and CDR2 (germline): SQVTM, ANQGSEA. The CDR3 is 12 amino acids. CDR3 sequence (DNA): TGCAGCGTGCCGGGACAGGGTTACGAGCAGTACTTC. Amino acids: CSVPGQGYEQYF.

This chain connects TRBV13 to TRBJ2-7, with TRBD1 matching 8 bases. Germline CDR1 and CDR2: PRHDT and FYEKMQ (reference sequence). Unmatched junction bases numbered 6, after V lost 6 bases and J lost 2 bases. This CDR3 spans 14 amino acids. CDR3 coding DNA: TGTGCCAGCAGACAAAGACAGGGGACCTACGAGCAGTACTTC. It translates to CASRQRQGTYEQYF. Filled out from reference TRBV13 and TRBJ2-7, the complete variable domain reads AAGVIQSPRHLIKEKRETATLKCYPIPRHDTVYWYQQGPGQDPQFLISFYEKMQSDKGSIPDRFSAQQFSDYHSELNMSSLELGDSALYFCASRQRQGTYEQYFGPGTRLTVT.